The 16 T cell receptor beta chains given below trace back to one sample, sequenced in a study of T cells in Graves' hyperthyroidism and ophthalmopathy. Researchers took RNA transcripts and amplified the TCR beta CDR3 regions from them. The HTBI primer set served for first-round RT-PCR of the TCR CDR3. MiXCR was run by TCRdb on the multiplex PCR reads, yielding one entry per CDR3 protein. The table includes approximately 400,000 distinct CDR3 sequences, more than 15% detected once. The sequencing input was blood. Receptors originate from a woman aged 18-35 years with Graves' hyperthyroidism that later progressed to Graves' ophthalmopathy.

The J gene is TRBJ2-5, the V gene TRBV7-2, with 9 positions matching TRBD1. Germline trimming cut 5 bases from V and 6 bases from J; bases unmatched to any gene: 10. Germline V gene data show CDR1 as SGHTA and CDR2 as FQGNSA. The CDR3 has 15 amino acids. The CDR3 protein is CASSPGQGFHKTQYF. Here the CDR3 DNA reads TGTGCCAGCAGCCCGGGACAGGGTTTCCATAAGACCCAGTACTTC.

This clonotype was counted many times. V and J are TRBV12-5 and TRBJ1-6, with D hard to call. The CDR3 runs to 13 residues. V was clipped by 3 bases and J by 8 bases, with 8 bases between them. Germline V gene sequence: CDR1 LGHNT, CDR2 FRNRAP. The CDR3 is CASGLLKDSPLHF. CDR3 sequence (DNA): TGTGCTAGTGGTTTACTCAAGGATTCACCCCTCCACTTT.

The sample holds many counts of this clonotype. The rearrangement uses TRBV7-6 and TRBJ2-3; D is unresolved. The CDR3 is made up of 14 amino acids. Per the germline V gene, CDR1 is SGHVS and CDR2 is FNYEAQ. V was cut by 1 base and J by 2 bases, with 7 bases left in between. The CDR3 DNA follows: TGTGCCAGCAGCTTAGGGGGATACACAGATACGCAGTATTTT. Translation gives CASSLGGYTDTQYF.

This clonotype was detected ten times or more. The chain uses TRBV20-1 and TRBJ2-7; possibly TRBD1 or TRBD2 for D (5 bases each). With 5 bases removed from V and 2 bases from J, the gap between germline ends came to 13 bases. CDR3 length: 13 amino acids. Germline V gene data show CDR1 as DFQATT and CDR2 as SNEGSKA (reference sequence). CDR3 DNA: TGCAGTGCTTCCGGGACGGCGGCCTACGAGCAGTACTTC. Translation gives CSASGTAAYEQYF.

This clonotype was recorded at least ten times. The gene calls are TRBV24-1 and TRBJ2-7; D is tentatively TRBD1 or TRBD2 (5 bases each). V was shortened by 9 bases and J by 4 bases, with 30 bases between the two germline ends. The CDR3 totals 18 residues. The germline gives CDR1 KGHDR, CDR2 SFDVKD. In DNA form, the CDR3 reads TGTGCCACCGGACCGGGACCGACGGTCCTATCATCACATTACGAGCAGTACTTC. This gives the protein CATGPGPTVLSSHYEQYF.

This clonotype was detected ten times or more. J is TRBJ1-5 and V is TRBV6-1, with D perhaps TRBD1 (6 bases). There are 15 residues in the CDR3. Germline values: CDR1 MNHNS, CDR2 SASEGT. Between the trimmed V and J ends, which lost 6 bases and 3 bases, there was a span of 15 bases. DNA of the CDR3: TGTGCCAGCAGGGAAACAGGGACCTTCAATCAGCCCCAGCATTTT. Protein: CASRETGTFNQPQHF.

This clonotype was counted a few times. V and J are TRBV7-2 and TRBJ2-3; either TRBD1 or TRBD2 may supply D (5 bases each). Between the trimmed V and J ends, which lost 0 bases and 4 bases, there was a span of 11 bases. Germline CDR1 SGHTA, CDR2 FQGNSA. The CDR3 length is 15 residues. The CDR3 DNA sequence: TGTGCCAGCAGCTTAGCGGGGACGGGGCCAGATACGCAGTATTTT. As protein: CASSLAGTGPDTQYF.

The J gene is TRBJ2-1, the V gene TRBV4-3; no definite D call. V gave up 0 bases and J gave up 0 bases, with 6 bases separating them. The CDR3 extends over 15 amino acids. CDR1 and CDR2 (germline): LGHNA, YSLEER. The CDR3 reads CASSQDAVSYNEQFF. The CDR3 DNA reads as TGCGCCAGCAGCCAAGATGCGGTCTCCTACAATGAGCAGTTCTTC.

This clonotype has a count of ten or more. This sequence joins TRBV12-3 or TRBV12-4 and TRBJ2-1, with 10 nucleotides matching TRBD1. CDR3 length: 14 amino acids. The V gene end was trimmed by 5 bases and the J gene end by 6 bases; junction bases not matched to a gene: 4. CDR3 sequence (DNA): TGTGCCAGCAGTGTGGACAGGGGGTTCAATGAGCAGTTCTTC. It is translated as CASSVDRGFNEQFF.

This clonotype came up many times. The chain employs TRBV10-3 and TRBJ2-7; 8 nucleotides agree with TRBD2. The CDR3 sequence is 14 residues long. Germline V lookup: CDR1 ENHRY, CDR2 SYGVKD. After removal of 3 bases from V and 4 bases from J, the junction contained 5 bases not matched to a gene. CDR3 DNA sequence: TGTGCCATCAGTGATTTACTAGCGGATTACGAGCAGTACTTC. Translated: CAISDLLADYEQYF.

This clonotype was counted many times. This chain connects TRBV28 to TRBJ1-2; 9 bases match TRBD1. Per germline, CDR1 MDHEN and CDR2 SYDVKM. The CDR3 has 17 residues. Trimming at V came to 5 bases and at J to 0 bases, leaving 10 bases not matched to a gene. The CDR3 region has the DNA TGTGCCAGCAGTCAGATAACAGGGGGCGCGGCTAACTATGGCTACACCTTC. Its protein product is CASSQITGGAANYGYTF.

The sample holds many counts of this clonotype. The chain couples TRBV20-1 to TRBJ2-7, with D hard to call. CDR3 size: 17 residues. V was clipped by 0 bases and J by 7 bases, with 25 bases between them. Germline CDR1 and CDR2: DFQATT and SNEGSKA (reference sequence). The CDR3 DNA follows: TGCAGTGCTAGAGATTCAAGGATGGGGAAATTAAGGGTAGAGCAGTACTTC. This codes for CSARDSRMGKLRVEQYF.

The genes are TRBV20-1 and TRBJ2-5; 8 nucleotides align to TRBD2. V was pared by 5 bases and J by 5 bases, with 4 bases of the junction left unmatched. The CDR3 loop spans 12 amino acids. CDR1 and CDR2 (germline): DFQATT, SNEGSKA (reference sequence). The DNA for the CDR3 is TGCAGTGCTGGGAGACTAGCGGAGACCCAGTACTTC. This translates into CSAGRLAETQYF.

V is TRBV9 and J is TRBJ2-1; D is possibly TRBD1 (6 bases). Trimming took 4 bases from V and 2 from J, leaving 16 bases between them. The germline CDR1 and CDR2 sequences are SGDLS and YYNGEE. The CDR3 sequence is 16 residues long. The CDR3 spells CASSPNTGPAYNEQFF. The CDR3 region has the DNA TGTGCCAGCAGCCCCAATACAGGGCCAGCCTACAATGAGCAGTTCTTC.

This clonotype was found many times. The chain is built from TRBV5-1 and TRBJ1-1, with a possible D match to TRBD1 (6 bases). The V gene's germline CDR1 is SGHRS and CDR2 YFSETQ. V dropped 4 bases and J dropped 3 bases, with 25 bases sitting between them. CDR3 length: 18 amino acids. The chain's CDR3 is CASSPKQLSGARDTEAFF. In DNA form, the CDR3 reads TGCGCCAGCAGCCCTAAACAACTATCGGGGGCGCGGGACACTGAAGCTTTCTTT.

This clonotype was counted once. The V gene is TRBV6-2 or TRBV6-3, the J gene TRBJ2-1; D remains ambiguous. CDR3 length equals 14 residues. CDR1 is MNHEY, CDR2 SVGEGT, per germline. Deletions cut 8 bases from V and 0 bases from J, with 11 bases between. The CDR3 DNA reads as TGTGCCAGCGTCGGGCCAATCTCCTACAATGAGCAGTTCTTC. Its translation is CASVGPISYNEQFF.